This T cell receptor (beta chain) emerged from a study of T-cell reconstitution after alpha-beta-depleted transplantation in children. Findings and limits, study-wide: Elevated TCRbeta diversity at day 60 was traced, in some patients, to surviving recipient T cells and thymic progenitors. Among T cells one year after transplant, newly produced cells accounted for most counts and diversity. About two months after transplant, alpha-beta T cells reportedly came from several hundred expanded graft clones.

Preparation of the TCRbeta library involved a method that used unique molecular identifiers. TCRdb re-derived calls from the PCR reads in MiXCR, one entry per CDR3 protein. The table includes 450,000 to 600,000 distinct CDR3 sequences, roughly 10% detected once. This clonotype was counted between two and nine times. Its target is not known. CDR3 size: 15 residues. V was pared by 6 bases and J by 3 bases, with 18 bases between. The starting material was PBMCs, obtained before TCRalphabeta/CD19-depleted stem cell transplant. The chain carries TRBV12-3 or TRBV12-4 and TRBJ2-7; no reliable D call. The receptor was isolated from a child aged 2 to 10 with inherited bone marrow failure, due to receive a stem cell transplant. CDR3 sequence: CASRLRPTAYYEQYF. Here the CDR3 DNA reads TGTGCCAGCAGGTTAAGACCCACAGCGTACTACGAGCAGTACTTC.